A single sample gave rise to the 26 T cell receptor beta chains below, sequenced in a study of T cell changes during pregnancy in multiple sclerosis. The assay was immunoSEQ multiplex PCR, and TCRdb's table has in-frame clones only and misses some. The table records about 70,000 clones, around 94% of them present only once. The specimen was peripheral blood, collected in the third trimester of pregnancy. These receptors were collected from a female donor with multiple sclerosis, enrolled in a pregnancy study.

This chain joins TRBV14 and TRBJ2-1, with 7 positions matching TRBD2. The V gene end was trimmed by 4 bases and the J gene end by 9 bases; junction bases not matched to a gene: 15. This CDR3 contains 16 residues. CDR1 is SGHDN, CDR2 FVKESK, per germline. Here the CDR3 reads CASSRLGGRVNGEQFF. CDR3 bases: TGTGCCAGCAGCCGACTCGGGGGGAGGGTTAACGGTGAGCAGTTCTTC.

The CDR3 loop reads CASRSGQGPPNYGYTF. The CDR3 DNA reads TGTGCCAGCAGATCAGGACAGGGCCCTCCTAACTATGGCTACACCTTC. This sequence joins TRBV25-1 and TRBJ1-2, with 8 bases that match TRBD1. The length of the CDR3 is 16 residues. V was clipped by 6 bases and J by 0 bases; unmatched bases: 9. Per the germline V gene, CDR1 is MGHDK and CDR2 is SYGVNS.

The CDR3: CASRPGSSYNSPLHF. For the CDR3, the DNA is TGTGCCAGCAGACCCGGTAGCTCCTATAATTCACCCCTCCACTTT. V usage is TRBV6-5 and J usage is TRBJ1-6; D is unclear. This CDR3 region has 15 residues. The V gene's germline CDR1 is MNHEY and CDR2 SVGAGI. V dropped 6 bases and J dropped 0 bases, with 9 bases sitting between them.

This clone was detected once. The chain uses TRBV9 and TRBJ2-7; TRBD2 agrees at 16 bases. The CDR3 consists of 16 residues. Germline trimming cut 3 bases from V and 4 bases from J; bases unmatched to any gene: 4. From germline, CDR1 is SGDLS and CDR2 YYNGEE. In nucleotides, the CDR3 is TGTGCCAGCAGCGCCGGGACTAGCGGGGGGGAATACGAGCAGTACTTC. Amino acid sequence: CASSAGTSGGEYEQYF. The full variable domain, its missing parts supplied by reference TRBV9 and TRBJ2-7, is DSGVTQTPKHLITATGQRVTLRCSPRSGDLSVYWYQQSLDQGLQFLIQYYNGEERAKGNILERFSAQQFPDLHSELNLSSLELGDSALYFCASSAGTSGGEYEQYFGPGTRLTVT.

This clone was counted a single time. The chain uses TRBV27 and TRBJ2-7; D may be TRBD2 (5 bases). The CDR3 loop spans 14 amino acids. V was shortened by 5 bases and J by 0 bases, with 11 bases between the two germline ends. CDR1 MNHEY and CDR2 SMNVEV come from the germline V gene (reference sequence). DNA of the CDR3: TGTGCCAGCAGTACACTAGGTGGCTCCTACGAGCAGTACTTC. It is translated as CASSTLGGSYEQYF.

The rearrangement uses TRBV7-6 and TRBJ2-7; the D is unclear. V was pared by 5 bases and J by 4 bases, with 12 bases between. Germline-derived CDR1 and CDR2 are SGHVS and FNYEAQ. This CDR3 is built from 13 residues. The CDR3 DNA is TGTGCCAGCAGCCCCCTTACTCATTACGAGCAGTACTTC. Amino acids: CASSPLTHYEQYF.

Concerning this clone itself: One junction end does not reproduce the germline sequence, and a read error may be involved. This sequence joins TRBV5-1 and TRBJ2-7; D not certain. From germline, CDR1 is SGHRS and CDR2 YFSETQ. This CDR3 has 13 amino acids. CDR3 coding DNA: TGTGCCAGCAGCTTTGGAGTTTCCTACGAGCAGTACTTC. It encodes CASSFGVSYEQYF.

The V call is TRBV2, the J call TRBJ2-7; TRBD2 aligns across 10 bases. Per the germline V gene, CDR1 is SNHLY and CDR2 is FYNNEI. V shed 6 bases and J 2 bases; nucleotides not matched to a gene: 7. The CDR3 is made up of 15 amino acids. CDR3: CASRRTSGVTYEQYF. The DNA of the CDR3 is TGTGCCAGCAGACGCACTAGCGGGGTTACCTACGAGCAGTACTTC.

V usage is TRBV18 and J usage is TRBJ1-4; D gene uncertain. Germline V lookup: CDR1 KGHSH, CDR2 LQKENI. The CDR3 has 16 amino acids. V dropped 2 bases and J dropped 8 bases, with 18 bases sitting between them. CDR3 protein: CASSPNPPRSTEKLFF. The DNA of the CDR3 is TGTGCCAGCTCACCAAACCCTCCACGTAGTACCGAAAAACTGTTTTTT.

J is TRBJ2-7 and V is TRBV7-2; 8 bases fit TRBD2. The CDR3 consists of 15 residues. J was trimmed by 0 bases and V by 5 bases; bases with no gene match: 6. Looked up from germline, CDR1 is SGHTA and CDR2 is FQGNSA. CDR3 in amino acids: CASSISGGSSYEQYF. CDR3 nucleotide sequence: TGTGCCAGCAGCATAAGCGGGGGCAGCTCCTACGAGCAGTACTTC.

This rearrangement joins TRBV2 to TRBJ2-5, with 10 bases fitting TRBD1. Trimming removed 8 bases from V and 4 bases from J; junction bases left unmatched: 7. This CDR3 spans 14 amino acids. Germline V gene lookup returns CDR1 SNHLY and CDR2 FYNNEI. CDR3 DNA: TGTGCCAGCGGAGGGACAGGGGACATAGAGACCCAGTACTTC. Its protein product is CASGGTGDIETQYF.

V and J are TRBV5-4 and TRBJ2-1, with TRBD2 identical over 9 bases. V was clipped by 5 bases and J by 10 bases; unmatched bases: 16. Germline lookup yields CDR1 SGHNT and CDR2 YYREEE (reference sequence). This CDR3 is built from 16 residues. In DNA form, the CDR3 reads TGTGCCAGCAGTTCACTTATGACTAGCGGCGCGGGAGAGCAGTTCTTC. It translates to CASSSLMTSGAGEQFF.

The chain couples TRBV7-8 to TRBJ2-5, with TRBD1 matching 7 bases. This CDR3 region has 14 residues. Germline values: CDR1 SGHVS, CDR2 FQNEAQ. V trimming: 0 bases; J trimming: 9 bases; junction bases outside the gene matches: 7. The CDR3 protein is CASSLASLQGAQYF. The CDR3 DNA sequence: TGTGCCAGCAGCTTAGCTTCGCTCCAGGGGGCCCAGTACTTC.

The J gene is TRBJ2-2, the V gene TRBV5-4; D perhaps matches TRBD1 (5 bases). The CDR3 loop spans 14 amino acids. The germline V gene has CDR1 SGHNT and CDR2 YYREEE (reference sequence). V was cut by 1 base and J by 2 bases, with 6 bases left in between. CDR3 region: CASSLRGNTGELFF. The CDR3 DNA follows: TGTGCCAGCAGCTTGAGGGGAAACACCGGGGAGCTGTTTTTT.

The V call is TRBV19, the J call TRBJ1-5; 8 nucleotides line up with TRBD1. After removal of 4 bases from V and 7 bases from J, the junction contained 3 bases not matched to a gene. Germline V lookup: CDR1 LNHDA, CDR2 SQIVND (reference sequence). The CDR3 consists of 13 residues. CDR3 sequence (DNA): TGTGCCAGTAGTACGGACAGGGAACAGCCCCAGCATTTT. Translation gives CASSTDREQPQHF.

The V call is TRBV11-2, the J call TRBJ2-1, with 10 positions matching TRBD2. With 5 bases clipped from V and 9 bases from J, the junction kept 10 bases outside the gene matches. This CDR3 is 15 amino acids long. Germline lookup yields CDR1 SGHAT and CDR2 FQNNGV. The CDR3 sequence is CASSQPGLAIVEQFF. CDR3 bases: TGTGCCAGCAGCCAACCGGGACTAGCGATTGTTGAGCAGTTCTTC.

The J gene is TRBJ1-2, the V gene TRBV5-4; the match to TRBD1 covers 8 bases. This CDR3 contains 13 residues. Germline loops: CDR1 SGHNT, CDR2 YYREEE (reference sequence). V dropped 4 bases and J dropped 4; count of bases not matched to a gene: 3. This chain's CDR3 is CASSQTGVYGYTF. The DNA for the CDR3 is TGTGCCAGCAGCCAGACAGGGGTCTATGGCTACACCTTC.

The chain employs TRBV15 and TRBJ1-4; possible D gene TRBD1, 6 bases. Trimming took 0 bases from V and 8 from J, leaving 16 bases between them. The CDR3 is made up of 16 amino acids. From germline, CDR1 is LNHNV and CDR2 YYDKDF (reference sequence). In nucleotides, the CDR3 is TGTGCCACCAGCAGAGATGCGGGGGGGCGCTACGAAAAACTGTTTTTT. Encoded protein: CATSRDAGGRYEKLFF.

The CDR3 DNA sequence: TGTGCCAGTAGTAAGGCAGGAGGACCAAACAATGAGCAGTTCTTC. Translation: CASSKAGGPNNEQFF. The chain couples TRBV19 to TRBJ2-1; D is possibly TRBD2 (5 bases). The V end was cut by 4 bases, the J end by 5 bases, with 15 bases between. Germline CDR1 is LNHDA and CDR2 is SQIVND (reference sequence). This CDR3 is 15 amino acids long.

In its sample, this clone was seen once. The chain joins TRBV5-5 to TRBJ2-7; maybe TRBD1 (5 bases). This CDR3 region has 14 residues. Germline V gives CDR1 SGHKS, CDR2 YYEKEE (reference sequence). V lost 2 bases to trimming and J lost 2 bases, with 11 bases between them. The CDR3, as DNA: TGTGCCAGCAGCTTTGACAGTACGACCTACGAGCAGTACTTC. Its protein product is CASSFDSTTYEQYF.

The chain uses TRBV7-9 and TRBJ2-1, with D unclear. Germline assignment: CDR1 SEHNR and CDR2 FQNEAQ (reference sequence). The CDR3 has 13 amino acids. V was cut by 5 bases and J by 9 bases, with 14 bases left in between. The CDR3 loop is CASSLSVNFEQFF. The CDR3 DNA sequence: TGTGCCAGCAGCCTCTCGGTGAACTTTGAGCAGTTCTTC.

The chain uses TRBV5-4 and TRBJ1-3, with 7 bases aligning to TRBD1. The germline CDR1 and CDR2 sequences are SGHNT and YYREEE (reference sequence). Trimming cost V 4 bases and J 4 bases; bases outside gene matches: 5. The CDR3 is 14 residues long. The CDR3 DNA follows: TGTGCCAGCAGCCGCCGGGACAGAGGAAACACCATATATTTT. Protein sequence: CASSRRDRGNTIYF. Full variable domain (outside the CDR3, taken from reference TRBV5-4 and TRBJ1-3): ETGVTQSPTHLIKTRGQQVTLRCSSQSGHNTVSWYQQALGQGPQFIFQYYREEENGRGNFPPRFSGLQFPNYSSELNVNALELDDSALYLCASSRRDRGNTIYFGEGSWLTVV.

CDR3 bases: TGTGCCAGCAGTAAAACAGGGGGCCCAGTCAATGGAGCTTTCTTT. Translating it yields CASSKTGGPVNGAFF. The chain joins TRBV6-5 to TRBJ1-1, with 9 positions matching TRBD1. J gave up 10 bases and V 5 bases, and 14 bases lay outside the gene matches. The germline V gene encodes CDR1 MNHEY and CDR2 SVGAGI. The CDR3 contains 15 residues.

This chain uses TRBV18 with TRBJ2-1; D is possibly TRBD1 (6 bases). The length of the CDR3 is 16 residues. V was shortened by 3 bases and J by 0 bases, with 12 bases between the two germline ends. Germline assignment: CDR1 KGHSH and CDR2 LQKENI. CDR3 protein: CASSPVGGSSYNEQFF. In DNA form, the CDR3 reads TGTGCCAGCTCACCCGTAGGGGGTAGCTCCTACAATGAGCAGTTCTTC.

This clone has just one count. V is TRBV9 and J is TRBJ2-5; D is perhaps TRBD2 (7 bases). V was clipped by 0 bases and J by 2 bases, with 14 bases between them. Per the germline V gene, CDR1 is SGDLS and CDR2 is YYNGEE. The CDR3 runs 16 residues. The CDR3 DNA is TGTGCCAGCAGCGTAGTGGCGGGGGCGTTACAAGAGACCCAGTACTTC. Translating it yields CASSVVAGALQETQYF.

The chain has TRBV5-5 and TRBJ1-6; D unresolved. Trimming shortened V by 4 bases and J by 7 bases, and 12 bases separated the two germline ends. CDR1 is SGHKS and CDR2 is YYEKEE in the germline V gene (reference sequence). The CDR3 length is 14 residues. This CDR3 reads CASSPVSGNSPLHF. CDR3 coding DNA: TGTGCCAGCAGCCCCGTATCGGGGAATTCACCCCTCCACTTT.